Below are 25 T cell receptor beta chains sequenced from a single sample in a study of cytomegalovirus exposure and HLA in healthy donors. Both 60 Vbeta primers and 13 Jbeta primers went into the PCR. Produced via immunoSEQ multiplex PCR; TCRdb's table is partial and in-frame only. The table lists fewer than 200,000 clones, over 80% of them singletons, with roughly 4.8% in the top ten. Sequencing was carried out using PBMCs. The receptors were gathered from a woman aged 50 to 60 in good health and CMV-seropositive.

V gene TRBV7-2 combines with J gene TRBJ1-5, with D possibly matching TRBD1 (5 bases). Trimming removed 5 bases from V and 6 bases from J, with 20 bases in between. The V gene's germline CDR1 is SGHTA and CDR2 FQGNSA. CDR3 size: 16 residues. CDR3 sequence reads: CASSPRGGAQGQPQHF. DNA for the CDR3: TGTGCCAGCAGCCCCCGAGGAGGGGCTCAGGGTCAGCCCCAGCATTTT.

CDR3 nucleotides: TGTGCCAGTCATGCGGGAAGTAACTATGGCTACACCTTC. It codes for CASHAGSNYGYTF. The gene calls are TRBV19 and TRBJ1-2; no definite D call. The CDR3 contains 13 residues. Trimming took off 8 bases at V and 1 base at J, with 11 bases between the two ends. The germline V gene encodes CDR1 LNHDA and CDR2 SQIVND (reference sequence).

V gene TRBV4-3 combines with J gene TRBJ2-3; TRBD1 matches at 11 bases. Germline V gives CDR1 LGHNA, CDR2 YSLEER. The CDR3 extends over 16 amino acids. V was pared by 3 bases and J by 4 bases, with 6 bases of the junction left unmatched. CDR3: CASSQGQGVFPDTQYF. Here the CDR3 DNA reads TGCGCCAGCAGCCAGGGACAGGGGGTTTTTCCAGATACGCAGTATTTT.

This chain links TRBV14 with TRBJ1-1, with D perhaps TRBD1 (6 bases). Trimming pared 4 bases from V and 5 bases from J, leaving 20 bases between. The CDR3 runs 16 residues. The germline gives CDR1 SGHDN, CDR2 FVKESK. CDR3 sequence: CASSLAPQGIGTEAFF. CDR3 nucleotides: TGTGCCAGCAGCCTAGCCCCACAGGGAATAGGGACTGAAGCTTTCTTT.

J is TRBJ2-1 and V is TRBV19; 10 positions match TRBD2. The CDR3 is 16 amino acids. Germline V gene data show CDR1 as LNHDA and CDR2 as SQIVND (reference sequence). Germline trimming cut 2 bases from V and 8 bases from J; bases unmatched to any gene: 9. DNA for the CDR3: TGTGCCAGTAGTATACTAGCGGGAGCCTCTCGGGATGAGCAGTTCTTC. Translation: CASSILAGASRDEQFF. Complete variable domain (other parts from reference TRBV19 and TRBJ2-1): DGGITQSPKYLFRKEGQNVTLSCEQNLNHDAMYWYRQDPGQGLRLIYYSQIVNDFQKGDIAEGYSVSREKKESFPLTVTSAQKNPTAFYLCASSILAGASRDEQFFGPGTRLTVL.

This chain uses TRBV7-2 with TRBJ2-2; tentative D call: TRBD2 (6 bases). Germline values: CDR1 SGHTA, CDR2 FQGNSA. The CDR3 consists of 16 residues. The V and J ends lost 5 bases and 0 bases respectively, with 13 bases between them. CDR3 DNA: TGTGCCAGCAGCCCCCTTGGAGGGGCGAACACCGGGGAGCTGTTTTTT. This gives the protein CASSPLGGANTGELFF.

The chain joins TRBV2 to TRBJ1-1; 9 bases align to TRBD1. The CDR3 is made up of 14 amino acids. Trimming cost V 5 bases and J 1 base; bases outside gene matches: 2. Germline CDR1 reads SNHLY; CDR2 reads FYNNEI. DNA of the CDR3: TGTGCCAGCAGTTGGGACAGGGCGAACACTGAAGCTTTCTTT. Translated: CASSWDRANTEAFF.

V is TRBV7-2 and J is TRBJ2-7, with TRBD2 identical over 7 bases. The CDR3 runs to 12 residues. Per germline, CDR1 SGHTA and CDR2 FQGNSA. J was trimmed by 5 bases and V by 5 bases; bases with no gene match: 3. Here the CDR3 reads CASSPGLHEQYF. DNA for the CDR3: TGTGCCAGCAGCCCGGGACTACACGAGCAGTACTTC.

This rearrangement joins TRBV7-3 to TRBJ2-3, with 7 positions matching TRBD2. The CDR3 consists of 15 residues. The V and J ends lost 3 bases and 4 bases, in that order; junction bases with no gene match: 7. Germline CDR1 reads SGHTA; CDR2 reads FQGTGA. The CDR3 here is CASSFVGGPADTQYF. DNA for the CDR3: TGTGCCAGCAGCTTTGTGGGAGGGCCAGCAGATACGCAGTATTTT.

The chain couples TRBV4-2 to TRBJ2-7, with 9 bases fitting TRBD2. CDR3 length: 18 residues. The V gene end was trimmed by 0 bases and the J gene end by 4 bases; junction bases not matched to a gene: 13. Germline V CDR1 and CDR2: LGHNA, YNFKEQ. CDR3 coding DNA: TGTGCCAGCAGCCAAGAGACCGGGACTAGCTACGAATCATACGAGCAGTACTTC. It codes for CASSQETGTSYESYEQYF.

The chain links TRBV6-1 to TRBJ2-1, with 10 bases aligning to TRBD2. Germline CDR1 and CDR2: MNHNS and SASEGT. V dropped 3 bases and J dropped 8; count of bases not matched to a gene: 7. CDR3 length equals 15 residues. The DNA of the CDR3 is TGTGCCAGCAGTGATCCACTAGCGGGGAAGGATGAGCAGTTCTTC. This gives the protein CASSDPLAGKDEQFF.

V is TRBV6-5 and J is TRBJ1-5; 8 nucleotides align to TRBD1. The germline V gene encodes CDR1 MNHEY and CDR2 SVGAGI. V shed 0 bases, J shed 10 bases, and the junction held 8 bases outside the gene matches. CDR3 length: 15 amino acids. CDR3 coding DNA: TGTGCCAGCAGTTACTCGAGCAGGGGGCGCGACCCCCAGCATTTT. This encodes CASSYSSRGRDPQHF.

The rearrangement uses TRBV5-4 and TRBJ1-1; D remains ambiguous. In germline, CDR1 is SGHNT, CDR2 YYREEE (reference sequence). V shed 0 bases and J shed 3 bases, with 12 bases lying between them. The CDR3 is 15 residues long. The CDR3 reads CASSLDGSPYTEAFF. CDR3 nucleotide sequence: TGTGCCAGCAGCTTGGATGGCAGTCCCTACACTGAAGCTTTCTTT.

The chain combines TRBV2 with TRBJ2-7; 9 nucleotides line up with TRBD1. Germline V CDR1 and CDR2: SNHLY, FYNNEI. This CDR3 is 14 amino acids long. The V gene end was trimmed by 7 bases and the J gene end by 3 bases; junction bases not matched to a gene: 7. CDR3 residues: CASTEDRGNYEQYF. CDR3 DNA: TGTGCCAGCACCGAGGACAGGGGCAACTACGAGCAGTACTTC.

The chain couples TRBV6-1 to TRBJ1-1, with D uncertain. The CDR3 runs to 13 residues. V shed 6 bases and J shed 0 bases, with 8 bases lying between them. CDR1 and CDR2 (germline): MNHNS, SASEGT. The CDR3 protein is CASRAIMNTEAFF. The CDR3 DNA follows: TGTGCCAGCAGGGCAATCATGAACACTGAAGCTTTCTTT.

The chain couples TRBV2 to TRBJ1-1; TRBD1 matches 7 bases. The CDR3 totals 14 residues. The V segment lost 0 bases and the J segment 11 bases; nucleotides outside the gene matches: 9. Per the germline V gene, CDR1 is SNHLY and CDR2 is FYNNEI. The CDR3 DNA reads TGTGCCAGCAGTGAAGCCTTTCAGACAGGGTTGGCTTTCTTT. Residues: CASSEAFQTGLAFF.

V usage is TRBV28 and J usage is TRBJ2-7, with 9 positions matching TRBD2. Germline V gives CDR1 MDHEN, CDR2 SYDVKM. V was clipped by 7 bases and J by 2 bases; unmatched bases: 6. This CDR3 is built from 14 residues. The CDR3 protein is CASKEAGGTYEQYF. The DNA of the CDR3 is TGTGCCAGCAAAGAAGCGGGAGGAACCTACGAGCAGTACTTC. The whole variable domain, filled in from reference TRBV28 and TRBJ2-7, reads DVKVTQSSRYLVKRTGEKVFLECVQDMDHENMFWYRQDPGLGLRLIYFSYDVKMKEKGDIPEGYSVSREKKERFSLILESASTNQTSMYLCASKEAGGTYEQYFGPGTRLTVT.

The chain combines TRBV7-8 with TRBJ2-5; 7 positions agree with TRBD2. The CDR3 is 13 residues long. Trimming took 3 bases from V and 2 from J; bases not matched to a gene: 0. Germline loops: CDR1 SGHVS, CDR2 FQNEAQ. DNA of the CDR3: TGTGCCAGCAGCTTGGGAGGGCAAGAGACCCAGTACTTC. Translation: CASSLGGQETQYF.

Written as DNA, the CDR3 is TGCGCCAGCAGCTTGGGGGACAGGGACCACGGGGGGCACACTGAAGCTTTCTTT. This sequence encodes CASSLGDRDHGGHTEAFF. The chain uses TRBV5-1 and TRBJ1-1, with TRBD1 identical over 9 bases. V trimming: 0 bases; J trimming: 3 bases; junction bases outside the gene matches: 12. The germline V gene has CDR1 SGHRS and CDR2 YFSETQ. The CDR3 length is 18 residues.

V and J are TRBV25-1 and TRBJ2-7, with D possibly TRBD1 on 6 matching bases. The CDR3 loop spans 14 amino acids. The germline V gene encodes CDR1 MGHDK and CDR2 SYGVNS. Trimming took 3 bases from V and 11 from J, leaving 20 bases between them. The CDR3 nucleotides read TGTGCCAGCAGTGACGGTCTACGTTGGACAGAGAAGTACTTC. This encodes CASSDGLRWTEKYF.

The V and J genes are TRBV27 and TRBJ1-6, with 8 bases lining up with TRBD1. CDR3 size: 15 residues. Germline V lookup: CDR1 MNHEY, CDR2 SMNVEV (reference sequence). V was clipped by 5 bases and J by 7 bases; unmatched bases: 7. The CDR3 DNA reads TGTGCCAGCAGTGGGCAGGGGGCGCAGAATTCACCCCTCCACTTT. Residues: CASSGQGAQNSPLHF.

The chain links TRBV28 to TRBJ1-2, with 7 nucleotides matching TRBD1. J was trimmed by 5 bases and V by 8 bases; bases with no gene match: 11. From germline, CDR1 is MDHEN and CDR2 SYDVKM. The CDR3 is 14 residues long. CDR3 nucleotide sequence: TGTGCCAGCGCCCTCGCCAGGGGGGAGTATGGCTACACCTTC. Amino acids: CASALARGEYGYTF.

This clone was observed a handful of times. The chain recombines TRBV9 with TRBJ2-5, with 9 bases that match TRBD2. The end of the DNA fits TRBJ2-7 better, so the J call may be wrong. The CDR3 runs to 15 residues. CDR1 SGDLS and CDR2 YYNGEE come from the germline V gene. CDR3 nucleotide sequence: TGTGCCAGCAGCTTCGGACTAGCGCACTCCTACGAGCAGTACTTC. Translating it yields CASSFGLAHSYEQYF.

This chain joins TRBV6-1 and TRBJ1-1; 8 bases match TRBD1. Germline V gene data show CDR1 as MNHNS and CDR2 as SASEGT. This CDR3 spans 15 amino acids. With 4 bases clipped from V and 4 bases from J, the junction kept 8 bases outside the gene matches. The CDR3 is CASSAQTGAGTEAFF. The CDR3 bases are TGTGCCAGCAGTGCTCAGACAGGGGCGGGCACTGAAGCTTTCTTT.

This clone was seen only a few times. V usage is TRBV7-2 and J usage is TRBJ2-5; perhaps TRBD2 as D (6 bases). Per germline, CDR1 SGHTA and CDR2 FQGNSA. The V end lost 6 bases, the J end lost 1 base, and 24 bases lay between the germline ends. The CDR3 extends over 18 amino acids. CDR3 bases: TGTGCCAGCAGTCACCTTTTTTCCCTGACTAGTCCCCAAGAGACCCAGTACTTC. Protein: CASSHLFSLTSPQETQYF.